These 15 T cell receptor beta chains originate from one sample sequenced in a study of CD8 T cells in ankylosing spondylitis. Each CDR3 protein is one row after TCRdb ran MiXCR on the 5' RACE reads. This table has about 240,000 distinct CDR3 sequences, about 10% appearing once. Input material: blood, either unsorted or a sorted T cell fraction (not recorded which). The receptors were gathered from a male donor with ankylosing spondylitis or in good health (not recorded which).

V usage is TRBV28 and J usage is TRBJ1-4; D unclear. CDR1 is MDHEN, CDR2 SYDVKM, per germline. Trimming removed 7 bases from V and 8 bases from J, with 20 bases in between. This CDR3 is 15 amino acids long. The CDR3 region has the DNA TGTGCCAGCACCCCTGCCGGGGAGGGTGAAGAAAAACTGTTTTTT. It specifies CASTPAGEGEEKLFF.

The CDR3 DNA is TGTGCCAGCTCACTACAGGGGCAAGAGACCCAGTACTTC. As protein: CASSLQGQETQYF. The gene calls are TRBV18 and TRBJ2-5; 7 bases line up with TRBD1. The CDR3 runs to 13 residues. V was pared by 4 bases and J by 2 bases, with 1 base of the junction left unmatched. Germline lookup yields CDR1 KGHSH and CDR2 LQKENI.

This clonotype was seen a few times. This chain connects TRBV2 to TRBJ1-1; D is perhaps TRBD1 (5 bases). The CDR3 spans 11 residues. Between the trimmed V and J ends, which lost 6 bases and 10 bases, there was a span of 12 bases. Germline V gene data show CDR1 as SNHLY and CDR2 as FYNNEI. CDR3 in amino acids: CASSRDLIAFF. The CDR3 nucleotides read TGTGCCAGCAGCCGGGACCTCATAGCTTTCTTT.

The sample holds many counts of this clonotype. V usage is TRBV20-1 and J usage is TRBJ2-1; 12 positions match TRBD2. The J segment lost 5 bases and the V segment lost 6 bases, leaving 8 bases of the junction unmatched. Germline V gives CDR1 DFQATT, CDR2 SNEGSKA (reference sequence). This CDR3 contains 15 residues. The CDR3 coding sequence is TGCAGTGCCGCCCGGGCTAGCGGGAGGGACAATGAGCAGTTCTTC. Encoded protein: CSAARASGRDNEQFF.

This clonotype was detected many times. One end of the junction is discordant with germline, which a read error may explain. This chain uses TRBV11-2 with TRBJ1-3; TRBD1 matches at 9 bases. CDR3 length: 19 amino acids. Germline CDR1 SGHAT, CDR2 FQNNGV. The CDR3 is CASNLRDRESPRRGNTIYF. CDR3 DNA: TGTGCCAGCAACTTACGGGACAGGGAGTCCCCTCGTCGCGGAAACACCATATATTTT.

Ten or more counts support this clonotype. The V call is TRBV5-5, the J call TRBJ2-5, with D perhaps TRBD2 (6 bases). Germline values: CDR1 SGHKS, CDR2 YYEKEE (reference sequence). V lost 4 bases, J lost 4 bases, and 14 bases lay in between. The CDR3 is 14 amino acids. This CDR3 reads CASSQPRRGETQYF. The CDR3 DNA sequence: TGTGCCAGCAGCCAACCAAGGCGGGGAGAGACCCAGTACTTC.

This clonotype came up many times. The rearrangement links TRBV12-3 or TRBV12-4 to TRBJ2-4, with 10 bases aligning to TRBD2. This CDR3 has 17 amino acids. V lost 6 bases to trimming and J lost 2 bases; unmatched junction nucleotides: 10. Here the CDR3 reads CASSPYFSGRTKNIQYF. CDR3 sequence (DNA): TGTGCCAGCAGCCCGTATTTTAGCGGGAGGACCAAAAACATTCAGTACTTC.

This clonotype has at least ten counts. This chain links TRBV5-1 with TRBJ2-2; D perhaps matches TRBD2 (5 bases). Germline V lookup: CDR1 SGHRS, CDR2 YFSETQ. The CDR3 consists of 16 residues. V lost 4 bases, J lost 0 bases, and 13 bases lay in between. This CDR3 reads CASSPQRSANTGELFF. The CDR3 DNA sequence: TGCGCCAGCAGCCCGCAGCGGTCCGCGAACACCGGGGAGCTGTTTTTT.

This clonotype was recorded many times. The genes are TRBV7-2 and TRBJ2-5, with 7 bases lining up with TRBD2. Germline-derived CDR1 and CDR2 are SGHTA and FQGNSA. The trim removed 3 bases at V and 3 bases at J, leaving 7 bases unmatched. The CDR3 spans 15 residues. The CDR3 nucleotides read TGTGCCAGCAGCTTTGGCGGGAGTTCTAAAGAGACCCAGTACTTC. It is translated as CASSFGGSSKETQYF.

This clonotype occurred many times. This rearrangement joins TRBV20-1 to TRBJ2-7, with D perhaps being TRBD1 or TRBD2 (5 bases each). This CDR3 spans 13 amino acids. CDR1 and CDR2 from the germline V gene are DFQATT and SNEGSKA (reference sequence). The V end was cut by 6 bases, the J end by 1 base, with 13 bases between. CDR3 in amino acids: CSADGTNSYEQYF. The CDR3, as DNA: TGCAGTGCCGATGGGACGAATTCCTACGAGCAGTACTTC.

This clonotype showed up many times. The chain recombines TRBV5-1 with TRBJ1-6; D may be TRBD1 (6 bases). CDR3 size: 16 residues. Deletions cut 4 bases from V and 10 bases from J, with 21 bases between. Germline V CDR1 and CDR2: SGHRS, YFSETQ. CDR3 DNA sequence: TGCGCCAGCAGCACAGCCGGGACAATGAGGGGGTCACCCCTCCACTTT. Protein sequence: CASSTAGTMRGSPLHF.

This clonotype occurred many times. The chain has TRBV5-1 and TRBJ2-7; tentative D call: TRBD1 (5 bases). The CDR3 is 14 residues long. Germline loops: CDR1 SGHRS, CDR2 YFSETQ. V was shortened by 1 base and J by 3 bases, with 11 bases between the two germline ends. CDR3 bases: TGCGCCAGCAGCTTGTACCCCCAGGGCTACGAGCAGTACTTC. Translation gives CASSLYPQGYEQYF.

This clonotype has only a few counts. V and J are TRBV5-1 and TRBJ2-1; 11 nucleotides align to TRBD1. This CDR3 has 18 residues. The V segment lost 0 bases and the J segment 3 bases; nucleotides outside the gene matches: 8. Germline CDR1 and CDR2: SGHRS and YFSETQ. The CDR3 protein is CASSLAALGQGVYNEQFF. DNA for the CDR3: TGCGCCAGCAGCTTGGCGGCGTTGGGACAGGGGGTCTACAATGAGCAGTTCTTC.

This clonotype was seen at least ten times. J is TRBJ2-3 and V is TRBV5-1; 9 bases match TRBD2. The CDR3 extends over 16 amino acids. V lost 4 bases, J lost 2 bases, and 8 bases stayed unmatched. Germline CDR1 is SGHRS and CDR2 is YFSETQ. CDR3: CASSRTVAGVTDTQYF. In DNA, the CDR3 is TGCGCCAGCAGCCGGACGGTAGCGGGGGTCACAGATACGCAGTATTTT. Using reference TRBV5-1 and TRBJ2-3 for the parts outside the CDR3, the full variable domain is KAGVTQTPRYLIKTRGQQVTLSCSPISGHRSVSWYQQTPGQGLQFLFEYFSETQRNKGNFPGRFSGRQFSNSRSEMNVSTLELGDSALYLCASSRTVAGVTDTQYFGPGTRLTVL.

In this sample, this clonotype turned up many times. The chain has TRBV5-1 and TRBJ1-1; D gene uncertain. Trimming removed 0 bases from V and 0 bases from J, with 6 bases in between. The germline CDR1 and CDR2 sequences are SGHRS and YFSETQ. This CDR3 spans 14 amino acids. The CDR3 here is CASSLGPMNTEAFF. CDR3 sequence (DNA): TGCGCCAGCAGCTTGGGCCCGATGAACACTGAAGCTTTCTTT.